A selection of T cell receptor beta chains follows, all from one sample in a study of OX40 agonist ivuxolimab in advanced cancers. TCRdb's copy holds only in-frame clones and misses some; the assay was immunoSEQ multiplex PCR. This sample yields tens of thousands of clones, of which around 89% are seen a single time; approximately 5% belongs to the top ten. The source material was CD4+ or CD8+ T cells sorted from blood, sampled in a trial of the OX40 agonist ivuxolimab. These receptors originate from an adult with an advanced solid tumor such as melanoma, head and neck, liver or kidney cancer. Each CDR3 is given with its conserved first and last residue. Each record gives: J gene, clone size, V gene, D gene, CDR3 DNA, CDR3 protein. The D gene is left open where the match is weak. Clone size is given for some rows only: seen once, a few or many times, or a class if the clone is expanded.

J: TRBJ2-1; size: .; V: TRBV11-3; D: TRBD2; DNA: TGTGCCAGCAGCTTAGAAGCGGGAGGGAAACCTGAGCAGTTCTTC; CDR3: CASSLEAGGKPEQFF
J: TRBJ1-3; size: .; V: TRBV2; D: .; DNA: TGTGCCAGCAGCACCAGACAGAACTCTGGAAACACCATATATTTT; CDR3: CASSTRQNSGNTIYF
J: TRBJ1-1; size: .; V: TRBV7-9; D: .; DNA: TGTGCCAGCAGCTTAGGGGGGTCTTTTGAAGCTTTCTTT; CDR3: CASSLGGSFEAFF
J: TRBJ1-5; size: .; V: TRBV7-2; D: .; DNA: TGTGCCAGCAGCTTAGGGCCAGTCAATCAGCCCCAGCATTTT; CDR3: CASSLGPVNQPQHF
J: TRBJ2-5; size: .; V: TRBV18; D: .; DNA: TGTGCCAGCTCACCACCCGTCCTTTATGGAACAGAGACCCAGTACTTC; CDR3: CASSPPVLYGTETQYF
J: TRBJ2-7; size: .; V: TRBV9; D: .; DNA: TGTGCCAGCAGCGTAGAACAGGCCTACGAGCAGTACTTC; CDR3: CASSVEQAYEQYF
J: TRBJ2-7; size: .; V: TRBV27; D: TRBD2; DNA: TGTGCCAGCAGACCCTTCTCGGTCAATAGCGGGGGGAACGAGCAGTACTTC; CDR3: CASRPFSVNSGGNEQYF
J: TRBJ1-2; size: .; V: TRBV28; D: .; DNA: TGTGCCAGCAGTCCTGATCCGGCCGGTGGCTACACCTTC; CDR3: CASSPDPAGGYTF
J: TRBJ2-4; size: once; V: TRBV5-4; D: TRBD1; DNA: TGTGCCAGCAGTGGGACAGAACACATTCAGTACTTC; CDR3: CASSGTEHIQYF
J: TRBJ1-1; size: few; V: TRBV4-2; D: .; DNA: TGTGCCAGCAGCCAGGCAGTGAACACTGAAGCTTTCTTT; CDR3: CASSQAVNTEAFF